This TCR beta chain appears in the sequencing data of a study of blood T cell repertoires in COVID-19. Study-wide background: From T cells, B-cell-depleted T cells, or PBMCs came the material, which was cDNA or gDNA.

In germline, CDR1 is MDHEN, CDR2 SYDVKM. J gave up 5 bases and V 2 bases, and 7 bases lay outside the gene matches. This CDR3 is 15 amino acids long. The table came from immunoSEQ multiplex PCR; TCRdb's copy has only in-frame clones and leaves some out. Among around 300,000 clones, about nine tenths were seen once, and the ten largest hold approximately 0.85%. The chain couples TRBV28 to TRBJ2-7; TRBD1 matches 9 bases. The clonotype originates from a woman between 35 and 50 years old who had recovered from COVID-19. The sample taken for sequencing was peripheral blood. The CDR3 loop is CASSLSRQGGHEQYF. Written as DNA, the CDR3 is TGTGCCAGCAGTTTAAGTCGACAGGGGGGGCACGAGCAGTACTTC.